Listed here is a single T cell receptor beta chain. Its antigen is as yet unknown. The data belong to a study of shared clonotypes between healthy human individuals. In the study overall: Used for every donor were three CD4 naive, three CD4 memory, two CD8 naive and one CD8 memory plate.

This CDR3 is 15 amino acids long. Germline V gives CDR1 MNHEY, CDR2 SMNVEV (reference sequence). V lost 3 bases and J lost 2, with 11 bases in between. Overall study results and limits: Generation of non-shared clonotypes was less probable than generation of clonotypes shared by all four donors. Shared across several donors were roughly 4.8% of the naive CD4 clonotypes. Naive subsets usually exceeded memory subsets in estimated richness.

CD8 cells regarded as naive lacked CD45RO, were positively chosen for CCR7, and omitted terminally differentiated effector memory CD45RA+ cells. Produced via immunoSEQ multiplex PCR; TCRdb's table is partial and in-frame only. The table includes around 650,000 clones, about 95% detected once. The sequenced sample was naive CD8+ T cells sorted from blood. The V gene is TRBV27, the J gene TRBJ1-5; possible D gene TRBD1, 6 bases. This clonotype was sampled from a woman aged 25-40 years in good health. The CDR3 here is CASSFLAGGNQPQHF. For the CDR3, the DNA is TGTGCCAGCAGTTTTCTGGCAGGGGGCAATCAGCCCCAGCATTTT.